The table lists the clone carrying this T cell receptor beta chain with a few counts. Its specificity is not known. Bulk TCR library preparation followed previously described methods with listed TCR primers. MiXCR, applied by TCRdb to the PCR reads, yields one record per CDR3 protein. The sample yields around 480,000 distinct CDR3 sequences, less than 30% seen once. These data belong to a study of molecular identifiers for immune sequencing clone quantification. Whole-study findings and limits: About a million naive cells reportedly did not prevent detection of spiked Jurkat TCR RNA from one cell. More than 97% of effector molecules, versus under 1% of naive-cell molecules, belonged to clones above 20 RNA copies. Barcodes shared by identical TCR molecules could lead to underestimated sizes of highly expanded clones.

V dropped 1 base and J dropped 5 bases, with 9 bases sitting between them. The CDR3 spans 14 residues. Per germline, CDR1 MNHEY and CDR2 SMNVEV (reference sequence). The material sequenced was naive CD8+ T cells from blood, with Jurkat cell RNA spiked in. Subset in this sample: FACS-sorted CD8+CD4-CCR7+CD45RA+ naive T cells. The sequence was collected from a human donor in good health. Some libraries in this study had Jurkat cell RNA spiked in. This chain joins TRBV27 and TRBJ1-5; D call uncertain. The CDR3 bases are TGTGCCAGCAGTTTATATGGGGAATATCAGCCCCAGCATTTT. It specifies CASSLYGEYQPQHF.